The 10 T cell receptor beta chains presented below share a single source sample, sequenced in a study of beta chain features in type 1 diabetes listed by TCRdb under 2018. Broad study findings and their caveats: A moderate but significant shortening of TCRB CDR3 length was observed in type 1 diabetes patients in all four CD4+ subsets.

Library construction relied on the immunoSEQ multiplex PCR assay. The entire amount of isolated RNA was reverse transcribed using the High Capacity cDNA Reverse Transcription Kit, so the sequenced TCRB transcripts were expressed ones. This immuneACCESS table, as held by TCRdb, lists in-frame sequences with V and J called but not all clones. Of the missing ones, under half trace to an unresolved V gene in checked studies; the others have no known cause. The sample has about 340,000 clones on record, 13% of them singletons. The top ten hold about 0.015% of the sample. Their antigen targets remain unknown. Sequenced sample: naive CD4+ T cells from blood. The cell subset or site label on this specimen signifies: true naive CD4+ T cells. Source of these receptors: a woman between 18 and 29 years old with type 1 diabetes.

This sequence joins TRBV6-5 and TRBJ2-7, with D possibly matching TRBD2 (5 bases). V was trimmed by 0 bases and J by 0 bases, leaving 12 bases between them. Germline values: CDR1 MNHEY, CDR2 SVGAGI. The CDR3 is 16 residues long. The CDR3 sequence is CASSYSSERCSYEQYV. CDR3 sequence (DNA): TGTGCCAGCAGTTACTCGAGCGAGCGGTGCTCCTACGAGCAGTACGTC.

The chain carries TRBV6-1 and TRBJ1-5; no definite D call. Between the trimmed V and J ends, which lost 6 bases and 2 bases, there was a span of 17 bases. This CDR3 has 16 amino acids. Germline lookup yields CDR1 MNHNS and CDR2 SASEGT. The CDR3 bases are TGTGCCAGCAGCGAACGTCCAGGTTTAGGCAATCAGCCCCAGCATTTT. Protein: CASSERPGLGNQPQHF.

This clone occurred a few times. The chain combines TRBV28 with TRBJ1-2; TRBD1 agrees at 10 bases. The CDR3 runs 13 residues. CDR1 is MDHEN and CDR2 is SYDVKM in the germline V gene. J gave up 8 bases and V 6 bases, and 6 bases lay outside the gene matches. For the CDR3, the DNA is TGTGCCAGCAGCCCTGGGACAGGGGAAGGCTACACCTTC. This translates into CASSPGTGEGYTF.

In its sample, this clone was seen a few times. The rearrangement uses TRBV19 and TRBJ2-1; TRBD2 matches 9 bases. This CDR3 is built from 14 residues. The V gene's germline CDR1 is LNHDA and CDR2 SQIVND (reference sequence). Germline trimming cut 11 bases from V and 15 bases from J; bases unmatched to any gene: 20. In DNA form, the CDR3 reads TGTGCCGCAACAGGGCGGGAGGGTCCATACCGATGGTTCTTC. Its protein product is CAATGREGPYRWFF. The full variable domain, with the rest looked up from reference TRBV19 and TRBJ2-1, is DGGITQSPKYLFRKEGQNVTLSCEQNLNHDAMYWYRQDPGQGLRLIYYSQIVNDFQKGDIAEGYSVSREKKESFPLTVTSAQKNPTAFYLCAATGREGPYRWFFGPGTRLTVL.

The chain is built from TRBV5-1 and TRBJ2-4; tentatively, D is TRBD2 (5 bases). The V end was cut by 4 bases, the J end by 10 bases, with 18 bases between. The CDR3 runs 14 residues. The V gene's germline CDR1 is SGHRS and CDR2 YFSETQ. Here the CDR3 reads CASSPDSRAAIQYF. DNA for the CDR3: TGCGCCAGCAGCCCCGACTCGCGGGCTGCTATTCAGTACTTC.

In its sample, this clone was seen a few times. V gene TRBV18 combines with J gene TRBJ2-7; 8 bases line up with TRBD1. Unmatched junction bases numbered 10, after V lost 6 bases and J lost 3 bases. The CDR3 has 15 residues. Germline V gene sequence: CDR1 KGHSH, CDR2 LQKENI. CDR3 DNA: TGTGCCAGCTCTGGCGGGACAGGCCCTGGCTACGAGCAGTACGTC. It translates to CASSGGTGPGYEQYV.

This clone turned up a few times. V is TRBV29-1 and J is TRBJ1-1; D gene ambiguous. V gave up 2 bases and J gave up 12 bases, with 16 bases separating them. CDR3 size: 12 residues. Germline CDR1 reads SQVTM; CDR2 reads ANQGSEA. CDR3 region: CSVESLLQSTFF. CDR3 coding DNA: TGCAGCGTTGAATCACTTCTACAGTCGACTTTCTTT.

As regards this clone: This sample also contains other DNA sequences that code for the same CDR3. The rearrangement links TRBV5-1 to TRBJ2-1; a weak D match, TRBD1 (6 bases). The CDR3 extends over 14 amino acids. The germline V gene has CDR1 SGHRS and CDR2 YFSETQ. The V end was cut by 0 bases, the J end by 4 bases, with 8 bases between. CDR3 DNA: TGCGCCAGCAGCTTGGGACAGGAGTACAATGAGCAGTTCTTC. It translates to CASSLGQEYNEQFF.

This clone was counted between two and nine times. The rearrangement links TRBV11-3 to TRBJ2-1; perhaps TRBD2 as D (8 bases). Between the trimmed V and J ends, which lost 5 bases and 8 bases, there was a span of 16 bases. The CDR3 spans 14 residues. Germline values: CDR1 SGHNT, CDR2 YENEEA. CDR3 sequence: CASSPGGSGDEQFF. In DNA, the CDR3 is TGTGCCAGCAGCCCAGGGGGTAGCGGGGATGAGCAGTTCTTC.

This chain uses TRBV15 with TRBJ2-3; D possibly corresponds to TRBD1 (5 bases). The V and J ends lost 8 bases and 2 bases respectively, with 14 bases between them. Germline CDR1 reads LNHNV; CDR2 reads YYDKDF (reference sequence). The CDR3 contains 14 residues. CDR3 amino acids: CATGERQITDTQYF. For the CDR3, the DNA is TGTGCCACCGGGGAACGACAGATCACAGATACGCAGTATTTT.